This T cell receptor (beta chain) was observed in a study of T cells in Graves' hyperthyroidism and ophthalmopathy. Study results and limitations: Progression to ophthalmopathy was predicted a median of approximately seven months early.

Trimming shortened V by 4 bases and J by 6 bases, and 9 bases separated the two germline ends. Germline-derived CDR1 and CDR2 are SQVTM and ANQGSEA. This CDR3 is built from 11 residues. As regards this clonotype: Its antigen remains unknown.

RNA transcripts yielded amplified TCR beta CDR3 regions. TCR CDR3 underwent first-round RT-PCR with the HTBI primer set. TCRdb redid the calling of the multiplex PCR reads with MiXCR, one entry per CDR3 protein. The repertoire holds 500,000 to 600,000 distinct CDR3 sequences, with roughly 46% as singletons. Orbital computed tomography, thyroid ultrasound, serum thyroxine and TRAb, and clinical symptoms together informed the diagnoses. The V and J genes are TRBV29-1 and TRBJ1-2; D not resolved. The sequencing input was peripheral blood or thyroid tissue (not recorded which). This TCR came from an adult woman with Graves' disease, either hyperthyroidism or ophthalmopathy (not recorded which). The DNA of the CDR3 is TGCAGCGTTGGCCGGGCGAATGGCTACACCTTC. Residues: CSVGRANGYTF. The full variable domain, in which reference TRBV29-1 and TRBJ1-2 provide the parts outside the CDR3, is SAVISQKPSRDICQRGTSLTIQCQVDSQVTMMFWYRQQPGQSLTLIATANQGSEATYESGFVIDKFPISRPNLTFSTLTVSNMSPEDSSIYLCSVGRANGYTFGSGTRLTVV.